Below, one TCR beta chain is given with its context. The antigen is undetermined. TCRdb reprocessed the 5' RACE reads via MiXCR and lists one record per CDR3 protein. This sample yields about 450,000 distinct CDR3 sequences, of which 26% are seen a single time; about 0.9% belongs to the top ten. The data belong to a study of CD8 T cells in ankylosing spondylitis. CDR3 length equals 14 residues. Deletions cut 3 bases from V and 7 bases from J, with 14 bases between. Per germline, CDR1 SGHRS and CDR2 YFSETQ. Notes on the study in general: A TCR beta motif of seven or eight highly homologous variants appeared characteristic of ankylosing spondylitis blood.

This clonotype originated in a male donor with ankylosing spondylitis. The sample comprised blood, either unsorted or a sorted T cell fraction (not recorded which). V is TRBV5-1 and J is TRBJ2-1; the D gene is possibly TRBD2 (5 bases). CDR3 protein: CASSSSRGGNEQFF. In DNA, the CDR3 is TGCGCCAGCAGCTCCTCACGGGGTGGAAATGAGCAGTTCTTC.